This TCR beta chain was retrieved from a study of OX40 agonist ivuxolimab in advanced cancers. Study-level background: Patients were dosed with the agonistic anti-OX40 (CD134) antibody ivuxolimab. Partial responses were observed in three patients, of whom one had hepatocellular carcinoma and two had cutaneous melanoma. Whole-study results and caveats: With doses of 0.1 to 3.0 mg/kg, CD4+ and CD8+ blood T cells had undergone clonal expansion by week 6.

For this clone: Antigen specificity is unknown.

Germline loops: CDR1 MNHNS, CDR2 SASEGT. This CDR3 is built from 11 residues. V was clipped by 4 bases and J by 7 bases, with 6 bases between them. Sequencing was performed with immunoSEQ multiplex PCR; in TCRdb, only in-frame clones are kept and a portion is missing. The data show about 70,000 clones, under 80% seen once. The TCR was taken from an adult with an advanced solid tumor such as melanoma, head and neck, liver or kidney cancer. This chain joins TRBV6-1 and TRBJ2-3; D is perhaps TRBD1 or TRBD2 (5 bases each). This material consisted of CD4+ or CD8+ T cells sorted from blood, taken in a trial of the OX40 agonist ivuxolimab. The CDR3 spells CASSGGNTQYF. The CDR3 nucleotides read TGTGCCAGCAGTGGGGGGAATACGCAGTATTTT.